This T cell receptor (beta chain) was identified during a study of blood T cell repertoires in COVID-19. Study summary: Sites in the United States, Italy and Spain provided acute and convalescent COVID-19 samples. Sample material is recorded as cDNA or gDNA derived from T cells, B-cell-depleted T cells, or PBMCs.

The CDR3 totals 15 residues. With 5 bases clipped from V and 5 bases from J, the junction kept 12 bases outside the gene matches. Looked up from germline, CDR1 is GTSNPN and CDR2 is SVGIG (reference sequence). Here immunoSEQ multiplex PCR was the method, and the copy in TCRdb shows in-frame clones only, minus some. The top ten clones hold approximately 5% of a sample with around 190,000 clones, around 83% of them seen once. Sequencing was carried out using peripheral blood. The sequence came from a woman older than 75 with acute or convalescent COVID-19. The gene calls are TRBV30 and TRBJ2-5; 9 nucleotides agree with TRBD1. The CDR3 reads CAWGQGLSLRETQYF. Written as DNA, the CDR3 is TGTGCCTGGGGACAGGGGCTATCTTTGCGGGAGACCCAGTACTTC.